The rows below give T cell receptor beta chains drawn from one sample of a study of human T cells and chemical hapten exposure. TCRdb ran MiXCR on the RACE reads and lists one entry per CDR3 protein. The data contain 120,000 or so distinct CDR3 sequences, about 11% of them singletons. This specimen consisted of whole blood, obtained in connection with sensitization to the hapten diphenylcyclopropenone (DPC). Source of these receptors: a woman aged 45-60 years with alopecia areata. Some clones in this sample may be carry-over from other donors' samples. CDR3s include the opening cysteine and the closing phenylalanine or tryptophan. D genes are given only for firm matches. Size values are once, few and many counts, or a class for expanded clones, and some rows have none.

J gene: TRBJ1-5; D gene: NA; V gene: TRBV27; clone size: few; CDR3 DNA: TGTGCCAGCAGTCTACAGGGTTCCCATCAGCCCCAGCATTTT; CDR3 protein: CASSLQGSHQPQHF
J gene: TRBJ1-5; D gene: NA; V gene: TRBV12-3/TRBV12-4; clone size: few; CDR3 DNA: TGTGCCAGCAACCTAGAAGGGGACAATCAGCCCCAGCATTTT; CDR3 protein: CASNLEGDNQPQHF
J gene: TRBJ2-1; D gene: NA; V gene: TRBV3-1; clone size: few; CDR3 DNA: TGTGCCAGCAGCCAAGCGGAGGGGAGCAAGGAGCAGTTCTTC; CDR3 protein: CASSQAEGSKEQFF
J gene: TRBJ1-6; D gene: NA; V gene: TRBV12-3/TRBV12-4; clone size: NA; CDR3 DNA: TGTGCCAGCAGTTTGCAGGCCGGGTTGAATTCACCCCTCCACTTT; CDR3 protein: CASSLQAGLNSPLHF
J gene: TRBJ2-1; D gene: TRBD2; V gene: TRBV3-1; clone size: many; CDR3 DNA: TGTGCCAGCAGGGGGACTAGCGGGCAGTTCTTC; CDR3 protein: CASRGTSGQFF
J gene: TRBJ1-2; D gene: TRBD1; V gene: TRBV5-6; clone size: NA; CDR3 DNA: TGTGCCAGCAGCCCGGGACAGGGCTTTAACTATGGCTACATCTTC; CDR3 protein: CASSPGQGFNYGYIF
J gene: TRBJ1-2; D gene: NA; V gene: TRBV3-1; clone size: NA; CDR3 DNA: TGTGCCAGCAGCCCCCCTGACTTCTCTGGCTACACCTTC; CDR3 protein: CASSPPDFSGYTF
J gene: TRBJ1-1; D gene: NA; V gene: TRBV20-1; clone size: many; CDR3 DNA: TGCAGTGCTAGATGGCTGGACACTGAAGCTTTCTTT; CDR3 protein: CSARWLDTEAFF
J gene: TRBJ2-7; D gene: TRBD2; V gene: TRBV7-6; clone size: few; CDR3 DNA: TGTGCCAGCAGCCACAGAGCGGGAGAGGGCGGCTACGAGCAGTACTTC; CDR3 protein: CASSHRAGEGGYEQYF
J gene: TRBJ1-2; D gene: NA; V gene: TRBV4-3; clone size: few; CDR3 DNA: TGCGCCAGCAGCCAGGCAGGGCTCGCTAACTATGGCTACACCTTC; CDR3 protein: CASSQAGLANYGYTF
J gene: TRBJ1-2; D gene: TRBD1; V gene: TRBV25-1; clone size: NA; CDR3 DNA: TGTGCCAGCAGTGACCGCGGACAGGGGCTGAGAGGGGGCTACACCTTC; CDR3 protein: CASSDRGQGLRGGYTF
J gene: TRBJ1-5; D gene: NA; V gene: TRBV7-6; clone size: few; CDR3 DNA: TGTGCCAGCAGCTTAGCTAGTGGGGGGGCGAGGGGTCAGCCCCAGCATTTT; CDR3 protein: CASSLASGGARGQPQHF
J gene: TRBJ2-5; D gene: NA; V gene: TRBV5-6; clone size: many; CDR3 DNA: TGTGCCAGCAGTCAACGGCGAGAGGAGACCCAGTACTTC; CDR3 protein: CASSQRREETQYF
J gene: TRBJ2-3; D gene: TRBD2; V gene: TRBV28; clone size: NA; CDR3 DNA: TGTGCCAGCAGTAGTCCACTAGCGGGAGGGCCGTGGGTCACAGATACGCAGTATTTT; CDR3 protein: CASSSPLAGGPWVTDTQYF
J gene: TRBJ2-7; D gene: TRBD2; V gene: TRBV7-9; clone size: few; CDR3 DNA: TGTGCCAGCAGCCGGTATAGCGGGAACTCCTACGAGCAGTACTTC; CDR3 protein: CASSRYSGNSYEQYF
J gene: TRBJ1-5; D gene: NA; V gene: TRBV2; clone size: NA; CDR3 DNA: TGTGCCAGCAGTGTAAATAGCAATCAGCCCCAGCATTTT; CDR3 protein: CASSVNSNQPQHF
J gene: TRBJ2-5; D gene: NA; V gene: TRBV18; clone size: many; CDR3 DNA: TGTGCCAGCTCAGTGGACACGCAAGAGACCCAGTACTTC; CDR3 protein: CASSVDTQETQYF
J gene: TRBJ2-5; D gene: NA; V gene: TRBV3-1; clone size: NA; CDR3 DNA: TGTGCCAGCAGCCAAGCCCCAGACCAGTACTTC; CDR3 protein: CASSQAPDQYF
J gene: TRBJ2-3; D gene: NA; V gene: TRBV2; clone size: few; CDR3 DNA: TGTGCCAGTCGACAGCGGGGACAGCGCACAGATACGCAGTATTTT; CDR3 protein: CASRQRGQRTDTQYF
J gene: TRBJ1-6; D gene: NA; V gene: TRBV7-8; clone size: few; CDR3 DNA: TGTGCCAGCAGCGCCTTCCCTAATTCACCCCTCCACTTT; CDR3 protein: CASSAFPNSPLHF
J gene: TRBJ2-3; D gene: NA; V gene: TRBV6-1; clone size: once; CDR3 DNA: TGTGCCAGCAGTGAATCCCGGGTCAGCACAGATACGCAGTATTTT; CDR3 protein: CASSESRVSTDTQYF
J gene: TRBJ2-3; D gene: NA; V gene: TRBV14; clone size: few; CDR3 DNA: TGTGCCAGCAGCCAAGAGGGGCGGATATACACAGATACGCAGTATTTT; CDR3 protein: CASSQEGRIYTDTQYF
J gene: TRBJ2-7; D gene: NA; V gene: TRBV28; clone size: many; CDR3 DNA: TGTGCCAGCAGTCCTGGACAGCTCCTTCCCTACGAGCAGTACTTC; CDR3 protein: CASSPGQLLPYEQYF
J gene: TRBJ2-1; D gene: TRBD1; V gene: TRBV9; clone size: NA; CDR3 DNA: TGTGCCAGCAGCGTACGAGGACAGGGGGCCTATGAGCAGTTCTTC; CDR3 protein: CASSVRGQGAYEQFF
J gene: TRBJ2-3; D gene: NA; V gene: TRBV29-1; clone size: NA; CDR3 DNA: TGCAGCGCCCTCCGAGTCTCATACCACCGCTACGATTTT; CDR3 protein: CSALRVSYHRYDF
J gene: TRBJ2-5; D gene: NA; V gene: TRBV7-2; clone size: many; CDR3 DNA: TGTGCCAGCAGCTTACGCGGATTACAAGAGACCCAGTACTTC; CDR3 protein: CASSLRGLQETQYF
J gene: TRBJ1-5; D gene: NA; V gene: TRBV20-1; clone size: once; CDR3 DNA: TGCAGTGCAACTACCACAGGGTATAGCAATCAGCCCCAGCATTTT; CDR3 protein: CSATTTGYSNQPQHF
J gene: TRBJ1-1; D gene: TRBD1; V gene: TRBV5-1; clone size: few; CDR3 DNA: TGCGCCAGCAGCTTGGGGACAGGGGGAAGAACTGAAGCTTTCTTT; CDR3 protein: CASSLGTGGRTEAFF
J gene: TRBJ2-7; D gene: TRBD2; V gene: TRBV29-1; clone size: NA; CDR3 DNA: TGCAGCGTCTATTTAGTGAGCGGGAGCACGTACGAGCAGTACTTC; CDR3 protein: CSVYLVSGSTYEQYF
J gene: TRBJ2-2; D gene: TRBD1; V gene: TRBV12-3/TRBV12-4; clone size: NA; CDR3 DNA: TGTGCCAGCAGTTTCCGACAGGGTGACACCGGGGAGCTGTTTTTT; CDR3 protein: CASSFRQGDTGELFF
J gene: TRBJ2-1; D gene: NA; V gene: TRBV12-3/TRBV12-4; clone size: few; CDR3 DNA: TGTGCCAGCAGTTTAAGGACGGGAGTATTCCCCTACAATGAGCAGTTCTTC; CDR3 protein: CASSLRTGVFPYNEQFF
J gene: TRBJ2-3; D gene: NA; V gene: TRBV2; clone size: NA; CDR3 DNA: TGTGCCAGCAGTACCGGCGGGACAGATACGCAGTATTTT; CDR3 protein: CASSTGGTDTQYF
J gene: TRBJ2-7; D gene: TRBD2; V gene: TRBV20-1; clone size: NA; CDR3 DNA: TGCAGTGCCAAATCTCCTAGCGGGGGGAACTACGAGCAGTACTTC; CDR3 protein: CSAKSPSGGNYEQYF
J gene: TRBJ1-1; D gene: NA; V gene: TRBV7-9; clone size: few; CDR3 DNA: TGTGCCAGCAGCACAGGGTGGGAGACTGAAGCTTTCTTT; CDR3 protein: CASSTGWETEAFF
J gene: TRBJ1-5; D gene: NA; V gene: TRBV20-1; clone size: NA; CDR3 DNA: TGCAGTGCTAGATCTGGTTATAGCAATCAGCCCCAGCATTTT; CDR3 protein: CSARSGYSNQPQHF
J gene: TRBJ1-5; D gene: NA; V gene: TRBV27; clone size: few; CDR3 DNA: TGTGCCAGTAGGACTCGGAGGAGCAATCAGCCCCAGCATTTT; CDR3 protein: CASRTRRSNQPQHF
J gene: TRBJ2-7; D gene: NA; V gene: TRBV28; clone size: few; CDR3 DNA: TGTGCCAGCAGTTCCCCGTACGGGGTGGGATCCTACGAGCAGTACTTC; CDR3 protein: CASSSPYGVGSYEQYF
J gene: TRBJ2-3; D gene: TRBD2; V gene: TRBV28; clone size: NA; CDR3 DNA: TGTGCCAGCAGTCAATATGGTAGCGGGATTTTAGATACGCAGTATTTT; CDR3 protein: CASSQYGSGILDTQYF
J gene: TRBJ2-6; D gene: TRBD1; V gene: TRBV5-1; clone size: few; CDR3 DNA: TGCGCCAGCAGCTTGGGGACAGGGGGCTCAAGCTCTGGGGCCAACGTCCTGACTTTC; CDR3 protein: CASSLGTGGSSSGANVLTF
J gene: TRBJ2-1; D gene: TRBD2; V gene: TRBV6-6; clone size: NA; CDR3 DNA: TGTGCCAGCAGTACGGGGGGGTCCTACAATGAGCAGTTCTTC; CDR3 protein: CASSTGGSYNEQFF
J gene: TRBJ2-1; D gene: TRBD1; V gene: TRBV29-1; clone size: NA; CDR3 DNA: TGCAGCTCCTGGACAGGGGACAATGAGCAGTTCTTC; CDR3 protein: CSSWTGDNEQFF
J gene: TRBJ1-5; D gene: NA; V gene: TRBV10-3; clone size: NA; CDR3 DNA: TGTGCCATCAGTGATAACAATCAGCCCCAGCATTTT; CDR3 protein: CAISDNNQPQHF
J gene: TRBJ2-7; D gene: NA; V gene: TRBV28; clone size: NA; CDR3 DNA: TGTGCCAGCAGTTGGGGGGGACAGCGAATCTACGAGCAGTACTTC; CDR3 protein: CASSWGGQRIYEQYF
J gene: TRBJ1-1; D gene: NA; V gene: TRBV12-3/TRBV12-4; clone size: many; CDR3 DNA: TGTGCCAGCAGATCCTCACAGTGGAACACTGAAGCTTTCTTT; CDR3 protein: CASRSSQWNTEAFF
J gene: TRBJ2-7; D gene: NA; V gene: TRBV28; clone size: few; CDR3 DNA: TGTGCCAGCAGTTTTCGCGGGGATCACTACGAGCAGTACTTC; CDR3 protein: CASSFRGDHYEQYF
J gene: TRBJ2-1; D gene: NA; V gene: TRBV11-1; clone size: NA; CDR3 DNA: TGTGCCAGCAGCTCTAAAAACGGTTTATCCTACAATGAGCAGTTCTTC; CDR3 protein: CASSSKNGLSYNEQFF
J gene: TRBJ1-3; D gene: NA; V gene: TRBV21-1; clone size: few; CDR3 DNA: TGTGCCAGCAGCCCCCGGGACAGGGGCACGGGAAACACCATATATTTT; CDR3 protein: CASSPRDRGTGNTIYF
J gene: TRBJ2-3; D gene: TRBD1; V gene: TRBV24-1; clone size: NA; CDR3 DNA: TGTGCCACCAGTGATCCTCGGGACAGGGGGACAGATACGCAGTATTTT; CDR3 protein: CATSDPRDRGTDTQYF